This T cell receptor (beta chain) emerged from a study of identical twins. Study results and caveats: Among beta out-of-frame sequences, excess sharing between twins appeared weaker.

This clonotype has a count of ten or more. Its antigen is as yet unknown. A junction end diverges from the germline sequence, so it may reflect a read error. The CDR3 spans 12 residues. Germline V gives CDR1 DFQATT, CDR2 SNEGSKA (reference sequence). Via MiXCR, TCRdb re-called the 5' RACE reads, giving one row per CDR3 protein. The sample contains 240,000 or so distinct CDR3 sequences, under 12% of which appear only once. This clonotype was sampled from a man aged 50-59 years in good health. Sample: memory T cells sorted from blood. The rearrangement joins TRBV20-1 to TRBJ1-2; D is possibly TRBD1 (6 bases). CDR3 in amino acids: CRATPRGPGYTF. DNA of the CDR3: TGCAGAGCTACCCCCAGGGGCCCTGGCTACACCTTC.